The 23 T cell receptor beta chains below all came from one sample that was sequenced in a study of blood T cells in healthy people across ages. PCR was performed a second time for roughly 7 to 11 cycles using a sample-barcoded 5' primer and a J-beta primer mix. TCRdb fed the 5' RACE reads into MiXCR, producing one record per CDR3 protein. This repertoire shows 1.5 million to 2 million distinct CDR3 sequences, 39% found once; its top ten account for more than 20%. Material for sequencing was blood. These receptors were collected from a human donor in good health.

The chain couples TRBV12-3 or TRBV12-4 to TRBJ2-7; TRBD2 aligns across 11 bases. This CDR3 contains 15 residues. Losses at the gene ends were 6 bases for V and 2 bases for J; bases not matched to a gene: 6. Here the CDR3 reads CASRKTSGATYEQYF. The CDR3 bases are TGTGCCAGCAGAAAGACTAGCGGGGCCACCTACGAGCAGTACTTC.

This clonotype appeared a few times. The chain employs TRBV7-6 and TRBJ1-2; D not certain. The CDR3 contains 13 residues. The germline V gene encodes CDR1 SGHVS and CDR2 FNYEAQ. V was pared by 5 bases and J by 3 bases, with 10 bases between. CDR3 coding DNA: TGTGCCAGCAGCCCAATGACCCACTATGGCTACACCTTC. It specifies CASSPMTHYGYTF.

This clonotype was detected a few times. The V gene is TRBV7-9, the J gene TRBJ1-2, with 8 bases aligning to TRBD1. Germline CDR1 SEHNR, CDR2 FQNEAQ (reference sequence). There are 13 residues in the CDR3. J was trimmed by 6 bases and V by 4 bases; bases with no gene match: 4. CDR3 protein: CASSWGQANGYTF. For the CDR3, the DNA is TGTGCCAGCAGCTGGGGACAGGCTAATGGCTACACCTTC.

Of note for this clonotype: A single base separates this from a much larger clone, so it may be a read error. The J gene is TRBJ1-1, the V gene TRBV20-1; D uncertain. Germline V lookup: CDR1 DFQATT, CDR2 SNEGSKA (reference sequence). This CDR3 contains 12 residues. V was pared by 2 bases and J by 0 bases, with 4 bases between. The CDR3: CSARPMNTEAFF. The CDR3 DNA is TGCAGTGCTAGACCCATGAACACTGAAGCTTTCTTT.

The chain joins TRBV5-6 to TRBJ2-3; 11 nucleotides line up with TRBD2. CDR1 is SGHDT and CDR2 is YYEEEE in the germline V gene. J gave up 2 bases and V 4 bases, and 9 bases lay outside the gene matches. CDR3 size: 17 residues. CDR3 coding DNA: TGTGCCAGCAGCGTCCTTGGGACTAGCGGAAACACAGATACGCAGTATTTT. This sequence encodes CASSVLGTSGNTDTQYF.

This clonotype was picked up a small number of times. The J gene is TRBJ1-2, the V gene TRBV12-3 or TRBV12-4; 7 bases fit TRBD1. The length of the CDR3 is 16 residues. Trimming at V came to 5 bases and at J to 4 bases, leaving 13 bases not matched to a gene. The CDR3 is CASSPGQVRRLYGYTF. CDR3 nucleotides: TGTGCCAGCAGTCCAGGACAGGTCCGACGGCTCTATGGCTACACCTTC.

The CDR3 region has the DNA TGCGCCAGCAGCCCCTCAGGGGTGGTCACTGAAGCTTTCTTT. Residues: CASSPSGVVTEAFF. This rearrangement joins TRBV5-1 to TRBJ1-1, with D maybe TRBD1 (6 bases). V gave up 4 bases and J gave up 4 bases, with 14 bases separating them. Looked up from germline, CDR1 is SGHRS and CDR2 is YFSETQ. This CDR3 contains 14 residues.

This clonotype was recorded many times. The chain couples TRBV6-2 or TRBV6-3 to TRBJ2-1; TRBD1 agrees at 10 bases. The CDR3 extends over 17 amino acids. J gave up 8 bases and V 0 bases, and 10 bases lay outside the gene matches. The germline V gene encodes CDR1 MNHEY and CDR2 SVGEGT. This CDR3 is CASSYSGSGTGVDEQFF. In DNA form, the CDR3 reads TGTGCCAGCAGTTACTCGGGTTCCGGGACAGGGGTTGATGAGCAGTTCTTC.

The rearrangement links TRBV4-1 to TRBJ1-2; 8 nucleotides align to TRBD1. Germline values: CDR1 MGHRA, CDR2 YSYEKL. CDR3 length: 16 amino acids. V shed 1 base, J shed 4 bases, and the junction held 8 bases outside the gene matches. The DNA of the CDR3 is TGCGCCAGCAGCCAAGTGGAGACAGGGGTTTTCTATGGCTACACCTTC. Translated: CASSQVETGVFYGYTF.

The V and J genes are TRBV20-1 and TRBJ1-2; D gene ambiguous. This CDR3 is 13 amino acids long. V was cut by 6 bases and J by 2 bases, with 13 bases left in between. Looked up from germline, CDR1 is DFQATT and CDR2 is SNEGSKA (reference sequence). This chain's CDR3 is CSAFPGSNYGYTF. As DNA, the CDR3 is TGCAGTGCATTCCCAGGAAGCAACTATGGCTACACCTTC.

V gene TRBV4-1 combines with J gene TRBJ1-2, with D possibly being TRBD1 (6 bases). Trimming shortened V by 2 bases and J by 7 bases, and 14 bases separated the two germline ends. CDR1 is MGHRA and CDR2 is YSYEKL in the germline V gene. The CDR3 totals 14 residues. The CDR3 sequence: CASSQWGAGGGYTF. CDR3 nucleotide sequence: TGCGCCAGCAGCCAATGGGGGGCGGGTGGTGGCTACACCTTC.

This clonotype was seen a handful of times. The chain employs TRBV20-1 and TRBJ1-2; tentatively, D is TRBD1 (5 bases). The CDR3 covers 11 residues. V was shortened by 2 bases and J by 8 bases, with 9 bases between the two germline ends. Germline assignment: CDR1 DFQATT and CDR2 SNEGSKA (reference sequence). Here the CDR3 DNA reads TGCAGTGCTAGACACCCAGGGGGCTACACCTTC. This gives the protein CSARHPGGYTF.

This clonotype showed up just a few times. V gene TRBV20-1 combines with J gene TRBJ2-5; D not resolved. The CDR3 has 14 amino acids. With 3 bases removed from V and 2 bases from J, the gap between germline ends came to 13 bases. The germline CDR1 and CDR2 sequences are DFQATT and SNEGSKA (reference sequence). The CDR3 loop is CSASRQAWQETQYF. CDR3 DNA sequence: TGCAGTGCTAGTCGTCAGGCTTGGCAAGAGACCCAGTACTTC.

This clonotype was seen more than once but under ten times. This rearrangement joins TRBV6-1 to TRBJ1-2, with no clear D. CDR3 length: 13 residues. CDR1 is MNHNS and CDR2 is SASEGT in the germline V gene. Between the trimmed V and J ends, which lost 2 bases and 8 bases, there was a span of 12 bases. In DNA form, the CDR3 reads TGTGCCAGCAGTGAATCGGAGGACGGCGGCTACACCTTC. Residues: CASSESEDGGYTF.

Worth noting for this clonotype: One end of the junction is discordant with germline, which a read error may explain. The chain recombines TRBV5-4 with TRBJ1-2; 7 nucleotides align to TRBD1. The CDR3 has 14 residues. Germline V lookup: CDR1 SGHNT, CDR2 YYREEE (reference sequence). The CDR3 protein is CACSRPGGREGYTF. Here the CDR3 DNA reads TGTGCCTGCAGCCGCCCAGGGGGAAGAGAGGGCTACACCTTC.

For this clonotype: A read error may account for a junction end that differs from germline. V usage is TRBV15 and J usage is TRBJ2-6; D may be TRBD1 (5 bases). The CDR3 contains 15 residues. CDR1 and CDR2 (germline): LNHNV, YYDKDF (reference sequence). The chain's CDR3 is CASGGTLSGANVPTF. The CDR3 nucleotides are TGTGCTTCGGGCGGAACCCTCTCTGGGGCCAACGTCCCGACTTTC.

The rearrangement links TRBV5-4 to TRBJ2-4; 7 bases map to TRBD1. In germline, CDR1 is SGHNT, CDR2 YYREEE (reference sequence). V gave up 2 bases and J gave up 0 bases; unmatched junction bases: 5. The CDR3 is 16 amino acids. The CDR3 loop reads CASSFGQELAKNIQYF. CDR3 DNA: TGTGCCAGCAGCTTCGGACAGGAGCTAGCCAAAAACATTCAGTACTTC. The whole variable domain, filled in from reference TRBV5-4 and TRBJ2-4, reads ETGVTQSPTHLIKTRGQQVTLRCSSQSGHNTVSWYQQALGQGPQFIFQYYREEENGRGNFPPRFSGLQFPNYSSELNVNALELDDSALYLCASSFGQELAKNIQYFGAGTRLSVL.

This clonotype has a handful of counts. This chain links TRBV6-2 or TRBV6-3 with TRBJ2-1; no firm D call. Trimming cost V 0 bases and J 5 bases, with 11 bases left between them. The CDR3 totals 15 residues. Germline CDR1 reads MNHEY; CDR2 reads SVGEGT. CDR3 residues: CASSYSGSLNNEQFF. The DNA of the CDR3 is TGTGCCAGCAGTTACTCAGGGTCCCTTAACAATGAGCAGTTCTTC.

Written as DNA, the CDR3 is TGCAGTGCTAGAGGGGGTGGGTACACTGAAGCTTTCTTT. Translated: CSARGGGYTEAFF. The chain recombines TRBV20-1 with TRBJ1-1; D is unresolved. CDR1 and CDR2 (germline): DFQATT, SNEGSKA (reference sequence). V was trimmed by 1 base and J by 3 bases, leaving 9 bases between them. The CDR3 is 13 amino acids.

The V and J genes are TRBV7-3 and TRBJ2-1, with TRBD2 identical over 10 bases. V gave up 5 bases and J gave up 6 bases; unmatched junction bases: 7. The CDR3 loop spans 15 amino acids. CDR1 and CDR2 from the germline V gene are SGHTA and FQGTGA. The CDR3 DNA reads TGTGCCAGCAGCCCTAGCGGGGGCCCGTTCAATGAGCAGTTCTTC. Its translation: CASSPSGGPFNEQFF. Supplemented by reference TRBV7-3 and TRBJ2-1, the full variable domain reads GAGVSQTPSNKVTEKGKYVELRCDPISGHTALYWYRQSLGQGPEFLIYFQGTGAADDSGLPNDRFFAVRPEGSVSTLKIQRTERGDSAVYLCASSPSGGPFNEQFFGPGTRLTVL.

The chain links TRBV27 to TRBJ1-2, with a possible D match to TRBD1 (5 bases). Germline loops: CDR1 MNHEY, CDR2 SMNVEV (reference sequence). The CDR3 length is 15 residues. Trimming removed 0 bases at V and 3 bases at J, with 11 bases between. The CDR3: CASSLSRGFHYGYTF. For the CDR3, the DNA is TGTGCCAGCAGTTTATCGCGGGGCTTCCACTATGGCTACACCTTC.

This clonotype was detected ten times or more. The chain links TRBV12-3 or TRBV12-4 to TRBJ2-5, with D unresolved. CDR3 size: 12 residues. The V gene lost 6 bases and the J gene lost 3 bases, with 8 bases spanning the gap. The CDR3 region is CASSLSEETQYF. CDR3 bases: TGTGCCAGCAGCTTAAGCGAAGAGACCCAGTACTTC.

This clonotype was detected a few times. The chain combines TRBV6-5 with TRBJ2-3, with D perhaps TRBD1 or TRBD2 (5 bases each). Trimming shortened V by 0 bases and J by 5 bases, and 12 bases separated the two germline ends. CDR1 MNHEY and CDR2 SVGAGI come from the germline V gene. The CDR3 is 15 amino acids. The CDR3, as DNA: TGTGCCAGCAGTTACTCGGGGACCATAGGAGATACGCAGTATTTT. Amino acids: CASSYSGTIGDTQYF.